One sample yielded the 3 T cell receptor beta chains listed below, sequenced in a study of blood T cell repertoires in COVID-19. Clones were sequenced by immunoSEQ multiplex PCR, and TCRdb holds only the in-frame ones, with some missing. The sample contains 190,000 or so clones, 85% of which appear only once. Sequenced input: PBMCs or T cells enriched from blood (not recorded which). The receptors here all came from a man aged 35 to 55 who had recovered from COVID-19.

The chain carries TRBV9 and TRBJ1-3, with D perhaps TRBD1 (6 bases). V lost 3 bases and J lost 0, with 13 bases in between. The CDR3 loop spans 16 amino acids. Germline V gene lookup returns CDR1 SGDLS and CDR2 YYNGEE. The CDR3 loop is CASSARDTASGNTIYF. Here the CDR3 DNA reads TGTGCCAGCAGCGCCCGGGACACCGCCTCTGGAAACACCATATATTTT.

This chain connects TRBV12-5 to TRBJ1-1, with D maybe TRBD1 (6 bases). This CDR3 region has 14 residues. Trimming cost V 2 bases and J 10 bases, with 17 bases left between them. Germline V gene data show CDR1 as LGHNT and CDR2 as FRNRAP. CDR3: CASGLTDYVRGAFF. CDR3 nucleotides: TGTGCTAGTGGTTTGACCGACTATGTCAGGGGAGCTTTCTTT.

This sequence joins TRBV28 and TRBJ1-5; unclear D gene. The CDR3 loop spans 11 amino acids. CDR1 and CDR2 (germline): MDHEN, SYDVKM. Trimming shortened V by 7 bases and J by 16 bases, and 17 bases separated the two germline ends. CDR3 protein: CASMSVLFKHF. CDR3 nucleotides: TGTGCCAGCATGAGTGTCCTCTTTAAACATTTT.